This TCR beta chain was retrieved from a study of T cell responses to AZD1222 COVID-19 vaccine (dated by TCRdb to 2020 to 2023). For the study in its entirety: AZD1222 recipients given second doses at about 4 weeks or at about 12 weeks were pooled, since spike-specific TCR depth and breadth were not found to differ between the two schedules. A total of just over 230 trial participants underwent TCR sequencing, of whom some 210 received two doses of AZD1222 and roughly 25 received two doses of the MenACWY control vaccine. Enrollment into the trials was organized by age into subgroups of 18-55, 56-69 and 70-plus years, and those subgroups contained roughly 160, 29 and 62 TCR-sequenced participants, respectively.

The meaning of the sample's time point label: baseline before first vaccination. Vaccinee samples were obtained from the UK trials COV001 and COV002, which included a single-blind randomized controlled phase 2/3 trial of AZD1222 (ChAdOx1 nCoV-19) in healthy adults. For TCRbeta chain sequencing, PBMC samples from trial participants were taken at day 0 and at day 28 after the second dose. The CDR3 regions of human TCRbeta chains were analyzed by immunosequencing. Per the source publication's procedure: Repertoire TCRs were matched against a reference library of SARS-CoV-2-specific TCRs generated with the MIRA antigen-specificity platform. Breadth was defined as the fraction of unique TCRs that were SARS-CoV-2-associated. Depth was defined as the fraction of total T cells that were SARS-CoV-2-associated. Using the MIRA data, each spike-specific TCR was mapped to the spike region that the TCR reacts to and placed in a CD4 or CD8 class. Log10-transformed breadth and depth values were compared by one-way ANOVA with Sidak's multiple comparisons tests. TCRdb limited this immuneACCESS table to in-frame rearrangements with V and J called. A share of clones is missing; checked studies link under half to unresolved V genes, and the rest is unexplained. V and J calls and clone size are given by that table; D and trimming were obtained from the DNA. Within this sample are fewer than 150,000 clones, with 75% to 90% of them counted one time only. The ten top clones hold around 4.7% of the sample.

On the study overall, not on this receptor specifically: Because no day 14 peak-response samples were available, repertoires were characterized only after the peak T cell response. Participants were mostly white British and included more females than males, and it was suggested by the authors that clonal diversity may have been underestimated. Only five or six AZD1222 recipients were SARS-CoV-2 seropositive at baseline, limiting conclusions about previously exposed vaccinees. Spike-specific TCR breadth and depth rose significantly after two AZD1222 doses compared with day 0 and with MenACWY recipients. In the small 56-69-year group, the increase in depth fell short of significance, most likely because of low power. Nearly half of unique spike-specific TCRs reportedly recognized epitopes outside regions mutated in the B.1.351 and B.1.1.7 variants. Vaccine-associated CD4 TCRs spanned the whole spike protein, with dominant responses in regions 160-218 and 743-854.

Regarding this clone: What antigen it recognizes has not been identified. Qualities for individual bases were not recorded, and no much larger clone is one base off.

Including the terminal cysteine and phenylalanine, the CDR3 comprises 14 residues. Kept here is only the CDR3 DNA, which spans 42 bases and is read in frame from base 1. V lost 3 bases and J lost 1 base; the stretch between them is 10 bases long. CDR1 and CDR2 (PRHDT, FYEKMQ) derive from the germline V gene (reference sequence). The source is an adult in good health. This material consisted of peripheral blood, taken on day 0 of AZD1222 vaccination. The chain is assembled from TRBV13 and TRBJ2-7, with the D gene possibly TRBD1 or TRBD2, each one fitting 5 bases. The DNA reads TGTGCCAGCAGCTTCCGGGACGGGTCCTACGAGCAGTACTTC. Its product reads: CASSFRDGSYEQYF.